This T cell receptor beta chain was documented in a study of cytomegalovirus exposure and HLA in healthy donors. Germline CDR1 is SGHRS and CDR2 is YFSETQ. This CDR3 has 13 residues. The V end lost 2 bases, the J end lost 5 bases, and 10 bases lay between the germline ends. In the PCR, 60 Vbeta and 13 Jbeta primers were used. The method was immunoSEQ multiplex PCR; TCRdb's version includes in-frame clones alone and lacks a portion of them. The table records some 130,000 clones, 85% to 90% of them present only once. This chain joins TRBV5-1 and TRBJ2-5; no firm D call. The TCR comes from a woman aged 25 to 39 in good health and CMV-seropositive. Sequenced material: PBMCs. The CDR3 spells CASSFLEVETQYF. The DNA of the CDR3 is TGCGCCAGCAGCTTCCTCGAGGTTGAGACCCAGTACTTC.